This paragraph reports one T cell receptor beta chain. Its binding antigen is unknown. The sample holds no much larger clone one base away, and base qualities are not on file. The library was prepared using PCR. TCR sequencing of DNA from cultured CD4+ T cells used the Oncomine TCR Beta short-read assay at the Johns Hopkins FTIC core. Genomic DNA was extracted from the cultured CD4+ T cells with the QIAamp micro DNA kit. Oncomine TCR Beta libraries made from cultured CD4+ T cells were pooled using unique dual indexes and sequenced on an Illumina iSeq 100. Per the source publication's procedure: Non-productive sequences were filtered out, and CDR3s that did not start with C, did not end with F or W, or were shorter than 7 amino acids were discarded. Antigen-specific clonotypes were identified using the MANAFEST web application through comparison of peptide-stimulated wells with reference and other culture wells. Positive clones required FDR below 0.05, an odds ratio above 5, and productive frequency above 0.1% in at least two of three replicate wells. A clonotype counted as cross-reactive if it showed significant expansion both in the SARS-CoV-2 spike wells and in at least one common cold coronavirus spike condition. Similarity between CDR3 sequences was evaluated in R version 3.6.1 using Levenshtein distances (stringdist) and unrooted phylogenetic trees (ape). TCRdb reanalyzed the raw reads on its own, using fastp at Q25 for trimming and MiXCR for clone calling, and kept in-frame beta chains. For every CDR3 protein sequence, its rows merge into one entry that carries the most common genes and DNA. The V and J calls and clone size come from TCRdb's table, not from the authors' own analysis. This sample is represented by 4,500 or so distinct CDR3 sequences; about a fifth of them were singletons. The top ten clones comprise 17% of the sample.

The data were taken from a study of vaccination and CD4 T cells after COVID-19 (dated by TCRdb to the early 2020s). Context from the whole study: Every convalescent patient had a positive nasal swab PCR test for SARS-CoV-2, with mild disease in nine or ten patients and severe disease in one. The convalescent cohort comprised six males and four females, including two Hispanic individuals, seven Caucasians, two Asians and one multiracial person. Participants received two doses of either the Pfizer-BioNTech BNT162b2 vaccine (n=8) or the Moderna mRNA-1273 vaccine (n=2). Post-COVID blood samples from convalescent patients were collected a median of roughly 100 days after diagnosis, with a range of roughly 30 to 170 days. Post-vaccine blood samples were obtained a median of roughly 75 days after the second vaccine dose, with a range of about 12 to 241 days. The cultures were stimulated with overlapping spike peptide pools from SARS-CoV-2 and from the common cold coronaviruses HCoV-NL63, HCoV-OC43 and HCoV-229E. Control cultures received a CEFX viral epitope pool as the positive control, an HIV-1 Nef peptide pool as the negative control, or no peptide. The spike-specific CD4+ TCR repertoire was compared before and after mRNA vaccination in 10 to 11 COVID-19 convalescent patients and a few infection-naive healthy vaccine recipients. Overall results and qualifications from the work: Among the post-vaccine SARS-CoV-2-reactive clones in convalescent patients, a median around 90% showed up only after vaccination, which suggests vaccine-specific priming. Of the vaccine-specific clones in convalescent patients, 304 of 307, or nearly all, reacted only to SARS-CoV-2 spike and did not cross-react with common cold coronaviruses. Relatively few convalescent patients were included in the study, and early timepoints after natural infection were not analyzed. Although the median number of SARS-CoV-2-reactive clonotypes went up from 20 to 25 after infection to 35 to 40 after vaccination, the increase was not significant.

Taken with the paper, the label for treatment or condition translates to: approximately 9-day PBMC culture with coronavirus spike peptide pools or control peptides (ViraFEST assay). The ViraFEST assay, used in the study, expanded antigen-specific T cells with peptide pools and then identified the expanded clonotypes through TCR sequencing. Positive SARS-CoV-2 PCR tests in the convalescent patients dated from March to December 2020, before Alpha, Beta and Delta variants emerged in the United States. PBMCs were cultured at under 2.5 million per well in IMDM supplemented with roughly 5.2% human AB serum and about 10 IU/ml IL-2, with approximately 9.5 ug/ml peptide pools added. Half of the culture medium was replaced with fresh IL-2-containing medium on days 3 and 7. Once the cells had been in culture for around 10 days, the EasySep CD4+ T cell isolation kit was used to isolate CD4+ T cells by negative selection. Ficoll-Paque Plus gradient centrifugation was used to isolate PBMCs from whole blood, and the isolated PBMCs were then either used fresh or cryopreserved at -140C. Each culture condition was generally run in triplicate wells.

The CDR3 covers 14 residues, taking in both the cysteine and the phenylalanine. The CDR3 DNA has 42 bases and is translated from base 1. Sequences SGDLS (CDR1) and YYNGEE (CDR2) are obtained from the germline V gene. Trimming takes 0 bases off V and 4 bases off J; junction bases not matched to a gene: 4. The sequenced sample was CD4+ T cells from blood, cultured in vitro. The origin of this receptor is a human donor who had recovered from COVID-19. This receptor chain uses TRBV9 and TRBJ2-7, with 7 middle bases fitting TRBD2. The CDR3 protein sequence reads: CASSVGGEGYEQYF. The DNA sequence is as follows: TGTGCCAGCAGCGTAGGTGGGGAGGGTTACGAGCAGTACTTC. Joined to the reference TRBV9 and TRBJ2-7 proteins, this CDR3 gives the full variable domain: DSGVTQTPKHLITATGQRVTLRCSPRSGDLSVYWYQQSLDQGLQFLIQYYNGEERAKGNILERFSAQQFPDLHSELNLSSLELGDSALYFCASSVGGEGYEQYFGPGTRLTVT.